These 9 T cell receptor beta chains share one sample of origin, sequenced in a study of cytomegalovirus exposure and HLA in healthy donors. Use of 60 Vbeta and 13 Jbeta primers characterized the PCR. The table came from immunoSEQ multiplex PCR; TCRdb's copy has only in-frame clones and leaves some out. The sample consists of more than 110,000 clones, roughly two thirds of them appearing once. The sequenced sample was PBMCs. Every receptor here comes from a woman between 35 and 50 years old in good health and CMV-seronegative.

The sample holds one count of this clone. J is TRBJ1-2 and V is TRBV10-3, with TRBD1 matching over 11 bases. The CDR3 covers 16 residues. Germline lookup yields CDR1 ENHRY and CDR2 SYGVKD. The V segment lost 0 bases and the J segment 3 bases; nucleotides outside the gene matches: 3. The CDR3 DNA follows: TGTGCCATCAGTGAGTCGGACAGGGGGCTCCACTATGGCTACACCTTC. It yields the protein CAISESDRGLHYGYTF.

The genes are TRBV6-6 and TRBJ1-5, with D possibly matching TRBD1 (6 bases). The V gene's germline CDR1 is MNHNY and CDR2 SVGAGI (reference sequence). This CDR3 has 14 residues. Trimming stripped 7 bases from V and 4 bases from J, with 14 bases between. The CDR3 protein is CASTMTGVNQPQHF. In nucleotides, the CDR3 is TGTGCCAGCACTATGACAGGTGTAAATCAGCCCCAGCATTTT.

The chain couples TRBV4-2 to TRBJ1-2; 7 positions agree with TRBD1. Germline CDR1 is LGHNA and CDR2 is YNFKEQ. The CDR3 sequence is 16 residues long. The trim removed 2 bases at V and 4 bases at J, leaving 10 bases unmatched. DNA for the CDR3: TGTGCCAGCAGCCAAAATATCAGGGGGGCCATCTATGGCTACACCTTC. This sequence encodes CASSQNIRGAIYGYTF.

The CDR3 DNA is TGTGCCAGCAGTGAAACGGTATACAATGAGCAGTTCTTC. This gives the protein CASSETVYNEQFF. The chain employs TRBV6-1 and TRBJ2-1; D unresolved. Per germline, CDR1 MNHNS and CDR2 SASEGT. The CDR3 covers 13 residues. The V end lost 2 bases, the J end lost 4 bases, and 6 bases lay between the germline ends.

The gene calls are TRBV2 and TRBJ2-5, with TRBD2 identical over 9 bases. The germline gives CDR1 SNHLY, CDR2 FYNNEI. Germline trimming cut 5 bases from V and 4 bases from J; bases unmatched to any gene: 14. CDR3 length equals 17 residues. The CDR3 region is CASSPRTSVPWRETQYF. CDR3 coding DNA: TGTGCCAGCAGTCCGCGGACTAGCGTCCCCTGGAGAGAGACCCAGTACTTC.

The chain combines TRBV11-2 with TRBJ2-3; 7 bases are a match to TRBD2. The CDR3 is 16 amino acids. From germline, CDR1 is SGHAT and CDR2 FQNNGV. V gave up 5 bases and J gave up 7 bases; unmatched junction bases: 15. CDR3 nucleotide sequence: TGTGCCAGCAGCCCGGCGGACTGGCGGGGAGGGCATACGCAGTATTTT. Protein sequence: CASSPADWRGGHTQYF.

The chain carries TRBV28 and TRBJ1-1; D gene unclear. The V and J ends lost 6 bases and 1 base respectively, with 9 bases between them. Germline loops: CDR1 MDHEN, CDR2 SYDVKM. CDR3 length equals 13 residues. This chain's CDR3 is CASRPTWNTEAFF. The CDR3 DNA is TGTGCCAGCAGGCCGACATGGAACACTGAAGCTTTCTTT.

This clone was found a few times. This sequence joins TRBV6-5 and TRBJ2-2; 9 nucleotides align to TRBD1. The V gene end was trimmed by 5 bases and the J gene end by 7 bases; junction bases not matched to a gene: 5. Germline V lookup: CDR1 MNHEY, CDR2 SVGAGI. The CDR3 sequence is 14 residues long. DNA for the CDR3: TGTGCCAGCAGTGCCGGGACAGGGAACGGGGAGCTGTTTTTT. Encoded protein: CASSAGTGNGELFF.

The rearrangement links TRBV19 to TRBJ2-1; possibly TRBD1 for D (5 bases). The CDR3 loop spans 15 amino acids. Trimming removed 4 bases from V and 9 bases from J, with 19 bases in between. Germline CDR1 and CDR2: LNHDA and SQIVND (reference sequence). CDR3 sequence: CASSRENSARGEQFF. The CDR3 nucleotides read TGTGCCAGTAGTAGGGAAAACAGTGCAAGGGGTGAGCAGTTCTTC.